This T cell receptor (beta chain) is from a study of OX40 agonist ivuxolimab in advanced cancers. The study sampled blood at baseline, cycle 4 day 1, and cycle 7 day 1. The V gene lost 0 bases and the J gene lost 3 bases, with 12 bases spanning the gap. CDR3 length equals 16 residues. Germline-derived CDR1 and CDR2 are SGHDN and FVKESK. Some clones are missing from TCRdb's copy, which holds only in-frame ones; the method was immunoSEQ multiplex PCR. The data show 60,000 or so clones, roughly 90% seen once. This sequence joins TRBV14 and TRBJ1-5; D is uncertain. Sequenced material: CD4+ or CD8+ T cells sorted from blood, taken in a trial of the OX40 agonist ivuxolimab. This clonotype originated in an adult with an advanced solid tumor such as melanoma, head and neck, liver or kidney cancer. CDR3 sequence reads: CASSQESGWANQPQHF. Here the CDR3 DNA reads TGTGCCAGCAGCCAAGAATCAGGTTGGGCCAATCAGCCCCAGCATTTT.